This TCR beta chain was captured by sequencing in a study of cytomegalovirus exposure and HLA in healthy donors. Study-level background: Samples from HLA-typed donors yielded around 85 million unique TCRs in an early data release.

Details on this clone: Its antigen remains unknown.

The germline V and J ends were trimmed by 3 bases and 2 bases, with 14 bases remaining between them. The CDR3 length is 16 residues. The germline V gene has CDR1 MGHRA and CDR2 YSYEKL. Primers for the PCR totalled 60 Vbeta and 13 Jbeta. Original analysis: About 11 million of the approximately 80 million unique TCR beta chains counted in a later analysis were shared. Generated by immunoSEQ multiplex PCR, the TCRdb table keeps only in-frame clones and is missing some. The V and J calls and the clone size are those of that table, but D and trimming were determined from the DNA. Its table lists 70,000 or so clones. Regarding the study as a whole: As was reported, the HLA-A and HLA-B alleles of most subjects were accurately predicted from TCR beta sequences.

Source material: PBMCs. This sequence was found in a man in his forties in good health and CMV-seronegative. V and J are TRBV4-1 and TRBJ2-4, with D tentatively TRBD1 (6 bases). For the CDR3, the DNA is TGCGCCAGCAGCCAGGGTCGACAGGCCACCAAAAACATTCAGTACTTC. It specifies CASSQGRQATKNIQYF.